This is a list of T cell receptor beta chains from one sample in a study of CD8+ T cells in alopecia areata. Sequenced by immunoSEQ multiplex PCR; TCRdb stores in-frame clones only, minus some. This table holds approximately 130,000 clones, roughly 55% found once. The specimen was CD4+ T cells sorted from blood, collected at week 4, from a patient treated with tofacitinib. These receptors were collected from a human donor with alopecia areata. Both conserved end residues are part of each CDR3. Fields, in order: clone size, V gene, J gene, D gene, CDR3 protein, CDR3 DNA. The D gene is left open where the match is weak. Size is stated for part of the rows, as once, few or many counts, or as a class when the clone is expanded.

clone_size: NA
v_call: TRBV7-9
j_call: TRBJ1-5
d_call: NA
cdr3_aa: CASSLGGEGNQPQHF
cdr3_nt: TGTGCCAGCAGCTTAGGCGGGGAGGGCAATCAGCCCCAGCATTTT

clone_size: NA
v_call: TRBV29-1
j_call: TRBJ2-5
d_call: NA
cdr3_aa: CSVAGDQETQYF
cdr3_nt: TGCAGCGTTGCAGGGGACCAAGAGACCCAGTACTTC

clone_size: few
v_call: TRBV5-1
j_call: TRBJ2-3
d_call: TRBD1
cdr3_aa: CASSSTKQGISGDTQYF
cdr3_nt: TGCGCCAGCAGCTCGACTAAACAGGGGATCTCAGGGGATACGCAGTATTTT

clone_size: few
v_call: TRBV27
j_call: TRBJ1-1
d_call: NA
cdr3_aa: CASQNLKTGAANTEAFF
cdr3_nt: TGTGCCAGCCAAAACTTAAAAACGGGGGCCGCCAACACTGAAGCTTTCTTT

clone_size: few
v_call: TRBV19
j_call: TRBJ1-2
d_call: NA
cdr3_aa: CASQWGRTYGYTF
cdr3_nt: TGTGCCAGCCAGTGGGGGCGCACCTATGGCTACACCTTC

clone_size: NA
v_call: TRBV7-9
j_call: TRBJ2-4
d_call: TRBD1
cdr3_aa: CASSIGQGATRDFQYF
cdr3_nt: TGTGCCAGCAGTATCGGACAGGGGGCAACTCGGGATTTTCAGTACTTC

clone_size: NA
v_call: TRBV30
j_call: TRBJ2-1
d_call: TRBD1
cdr3_aa: CAWSRTGGGDEQFF
cdr3_nt: TGTGCCTGGAGTCGGACAGGGGGGGGCGATGAGCAGTTCTTC

clone_size: NA
v_call: TRBV20-1
j_call: TRBJ1-6
d_call: NA
cdr3_aa: CSARENSPLHF
cdr3_nt: TGCAGTGCGCGGGAGAATTCACCCCTCCACTTT

clone_size: NA
v_call: TRBV6-6
j_call: TRBJ2-3
d_call: NA
cdr3_aa: CASSGRGTQYF
cdr3_nt: TGTGCCAGCAGTGGGAGGGGGACGCAGTATTTT

clone_size: NA
v_call: TRBV29-1
j_call: TRBJ2-7
d_call: TRBD1
cdr3_aa: CSVATGGVGYEQYF
cdr3_nt: TGCAGCGTTGCAACAGGGGGTGTCGGCTACGAGCAGTACTTC

clone_size: NA
v_call: TRBV27
j_call: TRBJ1-1
d_call: NA
cdr3_aa: CASSPNDRLNTEAFF
cdr3_nt: TGTGCCAGCAGTCCGAACGACAGATTAAACACTGAAGCTTTCTTT

clone_size: few
v_call: TRBV7-2
j_call: TRBJ2-2
d_call: NA
cdr3_aa: CASSIGRMNTGELFF
cdr3_nt: TGTGCCAGCAGCATAGGACGGATGAACACCGGGGAGCTGTTTTTT

clone_size: NA
v_call: TRBV29-1
j_call: TRBJ1-2
d_call: NA
cdr3_aa: CSAITGYGYTF
cdr3_nt: TGCAGCGCGATAACAGGGTACGGCTACACCTTC

clone_size: NA
v_call: TRBV5-1
j_call: TRBJ2-5
d_call: NA
cdr3_aa: CASSRSHQETQYF
cdr3_nt: TGCGCCAGCAGTCGAAGCCACCAAGAGACCCAGTACTTC

clone_size: NA
v_call: TRBV9
j_call: TRBJ2-2
d_call: NA
cdr3_aa: CASSVGPRLVDGELFF
cdr3_nt: TGTGCCAGCAGCGTAGGCCCCCGACTAGTGGACGGGGAGCTGTTTTTT

clone_size: NA
v_call: TRBV2
j_call: TRBJ2-1
d_call: TRBD1
cdr3_aa: CASTRDREAEQFF
cdr3_nt: TGTGCCAGCACCCGGGACAGGGAGGCTGAGCAGTTCTTC